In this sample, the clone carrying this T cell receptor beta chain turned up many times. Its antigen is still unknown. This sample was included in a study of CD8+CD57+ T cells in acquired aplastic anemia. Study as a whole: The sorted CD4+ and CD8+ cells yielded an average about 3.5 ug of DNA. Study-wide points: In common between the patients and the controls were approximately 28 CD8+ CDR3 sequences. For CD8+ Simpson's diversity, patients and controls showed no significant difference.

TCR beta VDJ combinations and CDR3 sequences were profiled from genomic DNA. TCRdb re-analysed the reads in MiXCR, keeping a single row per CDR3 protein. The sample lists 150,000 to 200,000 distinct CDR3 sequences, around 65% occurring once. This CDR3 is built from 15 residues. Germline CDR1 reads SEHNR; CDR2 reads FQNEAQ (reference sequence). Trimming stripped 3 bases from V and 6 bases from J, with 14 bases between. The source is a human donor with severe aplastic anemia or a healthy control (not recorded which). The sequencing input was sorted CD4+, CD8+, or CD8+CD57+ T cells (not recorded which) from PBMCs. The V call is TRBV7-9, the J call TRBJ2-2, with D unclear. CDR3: CASSFSLASAGELFF. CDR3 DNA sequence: TGTGCCAGCAGCTTCTCTCTGGCAAGCGCCGGGGAGCTGTTTTTT. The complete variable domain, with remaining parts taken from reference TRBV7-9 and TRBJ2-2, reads DTGVSQNPRHKITKRGQNVTFRCDPISEHNRLYWYRQTLGQGPEFLTYFQNEAQLEKSRLLSDRFSAERPKGSFSTLEIQRTEQGDSAMYLCASSFSLASAGELFFGEGSRLTVL.